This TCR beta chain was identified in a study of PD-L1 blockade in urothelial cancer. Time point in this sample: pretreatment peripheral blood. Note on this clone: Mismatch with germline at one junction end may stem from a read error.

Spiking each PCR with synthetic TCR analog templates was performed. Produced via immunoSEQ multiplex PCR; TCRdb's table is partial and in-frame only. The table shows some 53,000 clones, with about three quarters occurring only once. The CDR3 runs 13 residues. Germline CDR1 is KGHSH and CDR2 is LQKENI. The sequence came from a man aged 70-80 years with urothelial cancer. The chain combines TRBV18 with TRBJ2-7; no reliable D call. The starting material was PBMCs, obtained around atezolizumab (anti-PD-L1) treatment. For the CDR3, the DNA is TGTGCCAGCTCCCCACCACTCCCCTACGAGCAGTACTTC. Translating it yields CASSPPLPYEQYF.